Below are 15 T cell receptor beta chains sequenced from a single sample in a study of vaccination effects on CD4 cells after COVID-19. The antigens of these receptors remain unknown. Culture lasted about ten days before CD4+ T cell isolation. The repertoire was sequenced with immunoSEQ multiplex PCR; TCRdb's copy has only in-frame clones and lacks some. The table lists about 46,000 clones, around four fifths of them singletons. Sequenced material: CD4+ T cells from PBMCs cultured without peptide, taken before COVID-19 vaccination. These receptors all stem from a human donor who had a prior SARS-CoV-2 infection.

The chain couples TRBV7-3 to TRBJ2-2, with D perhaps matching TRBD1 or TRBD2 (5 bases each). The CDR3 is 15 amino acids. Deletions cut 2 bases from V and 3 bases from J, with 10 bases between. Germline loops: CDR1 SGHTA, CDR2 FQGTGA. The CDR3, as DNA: TGTGCCAGCAGCTTATTTGGGGGAGACACCGGGGAGCTGTTTTTT. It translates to CASSLFGGDTGELFF.

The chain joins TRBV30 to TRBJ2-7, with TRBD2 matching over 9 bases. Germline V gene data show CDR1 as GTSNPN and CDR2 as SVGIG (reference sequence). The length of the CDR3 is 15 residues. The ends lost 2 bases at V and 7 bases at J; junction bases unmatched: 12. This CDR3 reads CAWSKMAGGPEEQYF. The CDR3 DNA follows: TGTGCCTGGAGTAAGATGGCGGGGGGGCCCGAAGAGCAGTACTTC.

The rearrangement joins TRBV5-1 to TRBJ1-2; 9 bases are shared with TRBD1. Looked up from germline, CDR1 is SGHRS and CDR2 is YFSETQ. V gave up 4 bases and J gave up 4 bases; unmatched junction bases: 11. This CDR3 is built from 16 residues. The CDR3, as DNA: TGCGCCAGCAGCAGATCCGGGACAGGGTTTGCCTATGGCTACACCTTC. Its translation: CASSRSGTGFAYGYTF. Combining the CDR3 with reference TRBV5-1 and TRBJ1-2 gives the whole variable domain KAGVTQTPRYLIKTRGQQVTLSCSPISGHRSVSWYQQTPGQGLQFLFEYFSETQRNKGNFPGRFSGRQFSNSRSEMNVSTLELGDSALYLCASSRSGTGFAYGYTFGSGTRLTVV.

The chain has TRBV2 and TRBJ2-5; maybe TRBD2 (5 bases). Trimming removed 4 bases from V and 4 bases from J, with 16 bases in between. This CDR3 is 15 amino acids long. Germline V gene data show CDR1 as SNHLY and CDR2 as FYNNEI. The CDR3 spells CASSGGINAGETQYF. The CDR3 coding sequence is TGTGCCAGCAGTGGTGGAATTAATGCGGGAGAGACCCAGTACTTC.

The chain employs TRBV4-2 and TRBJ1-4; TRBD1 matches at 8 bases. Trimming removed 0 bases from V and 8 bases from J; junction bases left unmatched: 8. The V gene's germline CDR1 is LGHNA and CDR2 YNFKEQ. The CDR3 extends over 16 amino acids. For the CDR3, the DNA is TGTGCCAGCAGCCAAGAAGGGGGCAGGGGGCAGGAAAAACTGTTTTTT. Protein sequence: CASSQEGGRGQEKLFF.

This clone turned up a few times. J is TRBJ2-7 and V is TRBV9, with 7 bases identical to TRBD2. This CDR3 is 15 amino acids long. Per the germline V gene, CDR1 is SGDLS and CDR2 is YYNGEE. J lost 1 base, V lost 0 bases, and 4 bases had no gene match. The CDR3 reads CASSVGPGRSYEQYF. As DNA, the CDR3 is TGTGCCAGCAGCGTAGGTCCCGGGAGGTCCTACGAGCAGTACTTC.

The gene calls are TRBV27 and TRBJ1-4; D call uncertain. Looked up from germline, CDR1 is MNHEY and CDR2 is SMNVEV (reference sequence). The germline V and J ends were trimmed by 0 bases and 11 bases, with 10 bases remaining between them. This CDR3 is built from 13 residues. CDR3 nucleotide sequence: TGTGCCAGCAGTTTATCTAAGGGTGGGAAACTGTTTTTT. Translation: CASSLSKGGKLFF.

CDR3 sequence reads: CASSLAFGTRGETQYF. The CDR3 coding sequence is TGCGCCAGCAGCTTGGCCTTTGGGACTAGGGGGGAGACCCAGTACTTC. The rearrangement joins TRBV5-1 to TRBJ2-5; 8 nucleotides align to TRBD2. The CDR3 extends over 16 amino acids. The ends lost 0 bases at V and 5 bases at J; junction bases unmatched: 9. Per germline, CDR1 SGHRS and CDR2 YFSETQ.

The DNA of the CDR3 is TGTGCCAGCAGTGCAGCGGGAGGGCCGAACAATGAGCAGTTCTTC. This codes for CASSAAGGPNNEQFF. J is TRBJ2-1 and V is TRBV25-1, with 10 bases lining up with TRBD2. The CDR3 sequence is 15 residues long. CDR1 and CDR2 (germline): MGHDK, SYGVNS. V lost 4 bases, J lost 5 bases, and 5 bases stayed unmatched.

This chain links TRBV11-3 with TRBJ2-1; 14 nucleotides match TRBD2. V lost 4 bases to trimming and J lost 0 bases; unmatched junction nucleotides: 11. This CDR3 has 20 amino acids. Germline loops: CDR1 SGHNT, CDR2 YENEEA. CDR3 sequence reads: CASSSGTSGRNRYSYNEQFF. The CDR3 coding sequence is TGTGCCAGCAGCTCAGGGACTAGCGGGAGAAATCGTTACTCCTACAATGAGCAGTTCTTC. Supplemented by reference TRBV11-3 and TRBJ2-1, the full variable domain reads EAGVVQSPRYKIIEKKQPVAFWCNPISGHNTLYWYLQNLGQGPELLIRYENEEAVDDSQLPKDRFSAERLKGVDSTLKIQPAELGDSAVYLCASSSGTSGRNRYSYNEQFFGPGTRLTVL.

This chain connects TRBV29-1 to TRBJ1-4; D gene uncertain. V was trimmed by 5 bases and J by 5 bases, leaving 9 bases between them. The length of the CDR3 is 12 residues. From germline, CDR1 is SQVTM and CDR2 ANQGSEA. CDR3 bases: TGCAGCGTTCGAAACCAAAATGAAAAACTGTTTTTT. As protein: CSVRNQNEKLFF.

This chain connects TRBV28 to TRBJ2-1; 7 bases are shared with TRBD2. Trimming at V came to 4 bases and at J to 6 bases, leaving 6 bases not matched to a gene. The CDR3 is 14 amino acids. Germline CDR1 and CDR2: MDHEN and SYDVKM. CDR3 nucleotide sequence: TGTGCCAGCAGTTCCCCGGGAGGACGCAATGAGCAGTTCTTC. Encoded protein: CASSSPGGRNEQFF.

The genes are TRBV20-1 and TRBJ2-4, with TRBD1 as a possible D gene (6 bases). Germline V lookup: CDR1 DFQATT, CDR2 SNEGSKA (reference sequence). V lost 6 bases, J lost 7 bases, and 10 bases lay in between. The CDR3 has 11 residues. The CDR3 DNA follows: TGCAGTGCGCAGGGGATGAACATTCAGTACTTC. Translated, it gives CSAQGMNIQYF.

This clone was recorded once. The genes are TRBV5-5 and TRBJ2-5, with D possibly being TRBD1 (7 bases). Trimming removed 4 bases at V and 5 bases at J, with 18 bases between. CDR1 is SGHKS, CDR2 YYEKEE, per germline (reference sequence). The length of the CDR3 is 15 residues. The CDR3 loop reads CASSRGTADSETQYF. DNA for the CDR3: TGTGCCAGCAGCCGGGGGACAGCTGACAGCGAGACCCAGTACTTC.

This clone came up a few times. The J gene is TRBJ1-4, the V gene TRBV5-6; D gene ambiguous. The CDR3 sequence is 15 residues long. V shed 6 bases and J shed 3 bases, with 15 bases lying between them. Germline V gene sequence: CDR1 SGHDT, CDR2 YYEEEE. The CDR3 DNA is TGTGCCAGCACCTCTGACCCCCAGGCTAATGAAAAACTGTTTTTT. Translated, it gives CASTSDPQANEKLFF. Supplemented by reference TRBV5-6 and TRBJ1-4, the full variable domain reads DAGVTQSPTHLIKTRGQQVTLRCSPKSGHDTVSWYQQALGQGPQFIFQYYEEEERQRGNFPDRFSGHQFPNYSSELNVNALLLGDSALYLCASTSDPQANEKLFFGSGTQLSVL.